The clone carrying this T cell receptor (beta chain) was observed a handful of times. This sample was taken from a study of blood T cell repertoires in COVID-19. Study information: The United States, Italy and Spain were the sources of the acute and convalescent COVID-19 samples. PBMCs, B-cell-depleted T cells, or T cells provided the cDNA or gDNA that made up the material.

How the authors handled the data: Estimation of nucleated cell counts relied on the amplification of reference gene primers. The table came from immunoSEQ multiplex PCR; TCRdb's copy has only in-frame clones and leaves some out. The V and J calls and clone size are taken from that table; D and trimming were inferred from the DNA. The table has approximately 70,000 clones, 90% seen once. The TCR sequence derives from a woman aged 18-30 years with acute or convalescent COVID-19. The material sequenced was peripheral blood.

The CDR3 nucleotides read TGTGCCAGCAGTTTCCCACAGGGACAAGAGACCCAGTACTTC. This sequence encodes CASSFPQGQETQYF. The chain recombines TRBV6-5 with TRBJ2-5; D is perhaps TRBD1 (6 bases). Germline values: CDR1 MNHEY, CDR2 SVGAGI. The V end lost 4 bases, the J end lost 2 bases, and 11 bases lay between the germline ends. There are 14 residues in the CDR3.